This T cell receptor (beta chain) is from a study of PD-1 blockade in classical Hodgkin lymphoma. Study-wide results and limits: Patients who responded completely had about the same baseline diversity as newly diagnosed patients. CD4+ TCR diversity climbed significantly by C4D1, unlike CD8+ TCR diversity.

Comments on this clone: Its antigen is as yet unknown.

CDR1 SNHLY and CDR2 FYNNEI come from the germline V gene. The CDR3 loop spans 10 amino acids. Between the trimmed V and J ends, which lost 6 bases and 4 bases, there was a span of 4 bases. The assay was immunoSEQ multiplex PCR, and TCRdb's table has in-frame clones only and misses some. The data show 65,000 to 95,000 clones, with 89% seen just once and less than 25% held by the top ten. Every patient was affected by relapse after autologous stem cell transplantation, while exposure to brentuximab vedotin was not uniform. This TCR derives from a human donor with classical Hodgkin lymphoma. This material consisted of peripheral blood mononuclear cells (PBMCs), taken at baseline. The chain couples TRBV2 to TRBJ2-7; no reliable D call. The CDR3 is CASRLYEQYF. For the CDR3, the DNA is TGTGCCAGCAGACTGTACGAGCAGTACTTC.